The T cell receptor (beta chain) under discussion was sequenced for a study of T cell repertoires in cytomegalovirus infection (dated by TCRdb to about 2019). Background on the whole study: Donor HLA type was relevant to the analysis, because carriage of CMV infection together with the matching HLA type was indicated by public TCR beta signatures. The paper as a whole reports these results and caveats: The ex vivo response was dominated by HLA-C-restricted CMV-specific TCR beta clonotypes, which also provided the single most frequent clonotype in two of eight donors. Cumulative frequency of public TCR beta family members discriminated carriers of CMV infection plus the relevant HLA type in this cohort and an independent approximately 340-donor cohort.

The run used an Illumina HiSeq 1500. The public reads were reprocessed in TCRdb via fastp at Q25 and MiXCR, keeping in-frame beta chains. A single entry per CDR3 protein holds the most common genes and DNA from its merged rows. The sample contains some 230,000 distinct CDR3 sequences, over 20% of them found a single time. 15% to 20% of the sample lies in the top ten. Ten or more counts support this clonotype. The clone's antigen remains unknown. Per-base quality was not reported, and no clone a single base away is much larger than it. The sequence came from a human donor in good health (CMV status not recorded). Some clones in this sample may be carry-over from other donors' samples. The sequenced sample consisted of CD8+ T cells from PBMCs.

The DNA sequence is as follows: TGTGCCAGCAGTTATGCGGAGGGTCCCTACGAGCAGTACTTC. Its protein is CASSYAEGPYEQYF. In this chain, TRBV27 is recombined with TRBJ2-7; a tentative D match to TRBD2 spans 6 bases. Relative to germline, V is 4 bases shorter and J is 2 bases shorter, with 12 bases between their ends. The CDR3 runs 14 amino acids, cysteine and phenylalanine included. Just CDR3 DNA is preserved here, 42 bases in frame from base 1. The germline V gene (reference sequence) provides CDR1 MNHEY and CDR2 SMNVEV.